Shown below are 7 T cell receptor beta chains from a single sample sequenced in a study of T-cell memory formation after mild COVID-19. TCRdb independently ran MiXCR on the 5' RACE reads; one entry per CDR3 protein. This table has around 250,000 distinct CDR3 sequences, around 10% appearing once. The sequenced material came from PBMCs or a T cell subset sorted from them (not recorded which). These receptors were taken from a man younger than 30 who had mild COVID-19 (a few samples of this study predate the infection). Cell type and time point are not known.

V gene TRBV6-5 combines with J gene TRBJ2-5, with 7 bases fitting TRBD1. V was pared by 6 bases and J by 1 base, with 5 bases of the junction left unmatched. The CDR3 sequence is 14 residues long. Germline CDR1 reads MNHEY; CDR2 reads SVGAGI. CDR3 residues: CASRLDRAQETQYF. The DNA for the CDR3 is TGTGCCAGCAGACTCGACAGGGCCCAAGAGACCCAGTACTTC.

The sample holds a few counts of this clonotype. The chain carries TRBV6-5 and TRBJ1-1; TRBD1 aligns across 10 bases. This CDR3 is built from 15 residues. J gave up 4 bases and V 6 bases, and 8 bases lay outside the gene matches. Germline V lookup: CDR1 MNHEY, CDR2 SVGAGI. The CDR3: CASSRQGAIGTEAFF. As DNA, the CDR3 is TGTGCCAGCAGCCGACAGGGGGCTATTGGCACTGAAGCTTTCTTT.

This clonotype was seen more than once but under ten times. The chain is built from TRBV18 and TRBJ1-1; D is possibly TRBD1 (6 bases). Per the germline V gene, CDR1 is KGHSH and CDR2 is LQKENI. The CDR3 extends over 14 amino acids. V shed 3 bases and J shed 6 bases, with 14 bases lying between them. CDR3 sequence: CASSPGAGEAEAFF. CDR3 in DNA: TGTGCCAGCTCACCGGGGGCGGGAGAGGCTGAAGCTTTCTTT.

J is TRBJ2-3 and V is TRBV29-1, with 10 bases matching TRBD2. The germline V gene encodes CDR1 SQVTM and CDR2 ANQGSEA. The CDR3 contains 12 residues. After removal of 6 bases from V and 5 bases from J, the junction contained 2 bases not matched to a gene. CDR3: CSVTSGEDTQYF. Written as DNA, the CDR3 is TGCAGCGTCACTAGCGGGGAAGATACGCAGTATTTT.

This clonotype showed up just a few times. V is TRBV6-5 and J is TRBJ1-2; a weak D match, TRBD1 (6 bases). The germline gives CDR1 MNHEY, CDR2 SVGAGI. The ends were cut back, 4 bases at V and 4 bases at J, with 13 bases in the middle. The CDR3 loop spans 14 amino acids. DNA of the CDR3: TGTGCCAGCAGTTCCCGGGGGCGCGTCTATGGCTACACCTTC. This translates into CASSSRGRVYGYTF.

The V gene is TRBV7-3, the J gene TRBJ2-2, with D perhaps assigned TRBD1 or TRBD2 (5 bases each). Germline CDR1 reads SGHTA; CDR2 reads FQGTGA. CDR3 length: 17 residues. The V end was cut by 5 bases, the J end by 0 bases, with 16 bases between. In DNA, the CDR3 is TGTGCCAGCAGCCTCCTGCCGGGGACCTCGAACACCGGGGAGCTGTTTTTT. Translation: CASSLLPGTSNTGELFF.

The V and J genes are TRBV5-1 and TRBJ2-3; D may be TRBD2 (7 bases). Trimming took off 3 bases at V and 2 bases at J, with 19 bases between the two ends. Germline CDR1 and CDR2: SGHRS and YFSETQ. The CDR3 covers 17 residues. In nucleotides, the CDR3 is TGCGCCAGCAGCTCGACCGGCTGGGGGGGGGCCACAGATACGCAGTATTTT. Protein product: CASSSTGWGGATDTQYF.